Listed below are T cell receptor beta chains from one sample, sequenced in a study of shared clonotypes between healthy human individuals. Produced via immunoSEQ multiplex PCR; TCRdb's table is partial and in-frame only. The sample lists approximately 340,000 clones; under 80% were seen once. Sequencing was carried out using memory CD4+ T cells sorted from blood. The receptors stem from a man aged 25 to 45 in good health. Both conserved end residues are part of each CDR3. A D gene is named only where the DNA matches it firmly. Rows may omit the clone size; those that give it use once, few, many or a size class.

d_gene: NA
v_gene: TRBV5-6
abundance: NA
j_gene: TRBJ2-3
CDR3nt: TGTGCCAGCCATGGGCTGCCACCGGGGACAGATACGCAGTATTTT
CDR3aa: CASHGLPPGTDTQYF

d_gene: NA
v_gene: TRBV29-1
abundance: NA
j_gene: TRBJ2-2
CDR3nt: TGCAGCGTTTCGCAATCGGGAGTCGGCACCGGGGAGCTGTTTTTT
CDR3aa: CSVSQSGVGTGELFF

d_gene: TRBD2
v_gene: TRBV29-1
abundance: NA
j_gene: TRBJ2-4
CDR3nt: TGCAGCGTTGAGGGACTAGCGGGAAGTAAGGGGGACATTCAGTACTTC
CDR3aa: CSVEGLAGSKGDIQYF

d_gene: NA
v_gene: TRBV7-2
abundance: NA
j_gene: TRBJ1-2
CDR3nt: TGTGCCAGCAGTAGGACAGATCGGGGCTACACCTTC
CDR3aa: CASSRTDRGYTF

d_gene: NA
v_gene: TRBV10-2
abundance: many
j_gene: TRBJ1-3
CDR3nt: TGCGCCAGCTTCCCAAACCGGGACAAAAGAAACACCATATATTTT
CDR3aa: CASFPNRDKRNTIYF

d_gene: NA
v_gene: TRBV5-1
abundance: NA
j_gene: TRBJ2-2
CDR3nt: TGCGCCAGCAGCTTGCGTACCAACCCCGCCGGGGAGCTGTTTTTT
CDR3aa: CASSLRTNPAGELFF

d_gene: NA
v_gene: TRBV30
abundance: NA
j_gene: TRBJ1-1
CDR3nt: TGTGCCTGGAGCGTCCGGGGAATTGCTGAAGCTTTCTTT
CDR3aa: CAWSVRGIAEAFF

d_gene: NA
v_gene: TRBV7-8
abundance: NA
j_gene: TRBJ2-4
CDR3nt: TGTGCCAGCAGCGCCCGGGGAAGTTCCCTAGCCAAAAACATTCAGTACTTC
CDR3aa: CASSARGSSLAKNIQYF

d_gene: NA
v_gene: TRBV10-3
abundance: NA
j_gene: TRBJ1-3
CDR3nt: TGTGCCATATTCAGGGGTGCTGGAAACACCATATATTTT
CDR3aa: CAIFRGAGNTIYF

d_gene: TRBD2
v_gene: TRBV27
abundance: once
j_gene: TRBJ2-5
CDR3nt: TGTGCCAGCAGTTCCGTCCTTCGTAAAGGTAGCGGGAAATCGGGGACCCAGTACTTC
CDR3aa: CASSSVLRKGSGKSGTQYF

d_gene: TRBD2
v_gene: TRBV5-1
abundance: NA
j_gene: TRBJ2-1
CDR3nt: TGCGCCAGCAGCCGGACTAGCGGGGGACACAATGAGCAGTTCTTC
CDR3aa: CASSRTSGGHNEQFF

d_gene: NA
v_gene: TRBV11-2
abundance: few
j_gene: TRBJ2-7
CDR3nt: TGTGCCAGCAGCTTAGGGGGGGATTTGCCCTACGAGCAGTACTTC
CDR3aa: CASSLGGDLPYEQYF

d_gene: TRBD1
v_gene: TRBV6-1
abundance: NA
j_gene: TRBJ2-7
CDR3nt: TGTGCCAGCAGTGAGGGACAGGGGTTCGACGAGCAGTACTTC
CDR3aa: CASSEGQGFDEQYF

d_gene: TRBD2
v_gene: TRBV7-9
abundance: many
j_gene: TRBJ2-1
CDR3nt: TGTGCCAGCAGCTCCAGTCCTAGCGGGAAAGACAATGAGCAGTTCTTC
CDR3aa: CASSSSPSGKDNEQFF

d_gene: TRBD1
v_gene: TRBV27
abundance: few
j_gene: TRBJ2-7
CDR3nt: TGTGCCAGCAGTTCGTCCTTCACCCGGGACAGCCGAGGAAGGGGTGACTACGAGCAGTACTTC
CDR3aa: CASSSSFTRDSRGRGDYEQYF

d_gene: TRBD1
v_gene: TRBV5-4
abundance: NA
j_gene: TRBJ2-3
CDR3nt: TGTGCCAGCAGCACGGGACAGGCAGATACGCAGTATTTT
CDR3aa: CASSTGQADTQYF

d_gene: NA
v_gene: TRBV6-1
abundance: NA
j_gene: TRBJ1-5
CDR3nt: TGTGCCAGCAGCCTCAGTATCAGCAATCAGCCCCAGCATTTT
CDR3aa: CASSLSISNQPQHF

d_gene: NA
v_gene: TRBV2
abundance: few
j_gene: TRBJ1-4
CDR3nt: TGTGCCAGCAATCGAGGGTACCCCAATGAAAAACTGTTTTTT
CDR3aa: CASNRGYPNEKLFF

d_gene: TRBD1
v_gene: TRBV7-2
abundance: once
j_gene: TRBJ1-1
CDR3nt: TGTGCCAGCAGCACGGGACAGGGAGGGAACACTGAAGCTTTCTTT
CDR3aa: CASSTGQGGNTEAFF

d_gene: NA
v_gene: TRBV9
abundance: NA
j_gene: TRBJ2-5
CDR3nt: TGTGCCAGCAGCGTAGGAGGCTACCAAGAGACCCAGTACTTC
CDR3aa: CASSVGGYQETQYF

d_gene: NA
v_gene: TRBV25-1
abundance: NA
j_gene: TRBJ1-1
CDR3nt: TGTGCCAGCAGTGGTGCCGGGTCTTGGTGGAACACTGAAGCTTTCTTT
CDR3aa: CASSGAGSWWNTEAFF

d_gene: NA
v_gene: TRBV11-2
abundance: NA
j_gene: TRBJ2-5
CDR3nt: TGTGCCAGCAGCTTATATCGGCAGGGTAGGGAGACCCAGTACTTC
CDR3aa: CASSLYRQGRETQYF

d_gene: TRBD1
v_gene: TRBV7-2
abundance: NA
j_gene: TRBJ1-1
CDR3nt: TGTGCCAGCAGCTCGACAGGGCCGGCGAACACTGAAGCTTTCTTT
CDR3aa: CASSSTGPANTEAFF

d_gene: NA
v_gene: TRBV28
abundance: NA
j_gene: TRBJ2-6
CDR3nt: TGTGCCAGCAGGAAGGACATCGTCTCTGGGGCCAACGTCCTGACTTTC
CDR3aa: CASRKDIVSGANVLTF

d_gene: NA
v_gene: TRBV25-1
abundance: NA
j_gene: TRBJ2-4
CDR3nt: TGTGCCAGCAGTGAAGGGGTAGCCAAAAACATTCAGTACTTC
CDR3aa: CASSEGVAKNIQYF

d_gene: NA
v_gene: TRBV20-1
abundance: few
j_gene: TRBJ1-1
CDR3nt: TGCAGTGCCCACTCGGGCACTGAAGCTTTCTTT
CDR3aa: CSAHSGTEAFF

d_gene: TRBD1
v_gene: TRBV25-1
abundance: once
j_gene: TRBJ2-1
CDR3nt: TGTGCCAGCAGTGAATACGGGACAGAGCGACACAATGAGCAGTTCTTC
CDR3aa: CASSEYGTERHNEQFF

d_gene: NA
v_gene: TRBV5-1
abundance: once
j_gene: TRBJ2-7
CDR3nt: TGCGCCAGCAGCTTGGTCGGCGGGGCCTACGAGCAGTACTTC
CDR3aa: CASSLVGGAYEQYF

d_gene: TRBD1
v_gene: TRBV6-5
abundance: NA
j_gene: TRBJ2-7
CDR3nt: TGTGCCAGCAGTTACCAGAGGACAGGCCCCTATGAGCAGTACTTC
CDR3aa: CASSYQRTGPYEQYF

d_gene: NA
v_gene: TRBV5-5
abundance: many
j_gene: TRBJ2-4
CDR3nt: TGTGCCAGCAGACCAGACCCGAGTCCCAAAAACATTCAGTACTTC
CDR3aa: CASRPDPSPKNIQYF

d_gene: NA
v_gene: TRBV30
abundance: NA
j_gene: TRBJ1-1
CDR3nt: TGTGCCTGGAGTAGGAGGGCCAGAGGCACTGAAGCTTTCTTT
CDR3aa: CAWSRRARGTEAFF

d_gene: NA
v_gene: TRBV7-2
abundance: NA
j_gene: TRBJ2-3
CDR3nt: TGTGCCAGCAGCCTTACCGGGAGTAATTCTGATACGCAGTATTTT
CDR3aa: CASSLTGSNSDTQYF

d_gene: NA
v_gene: TRBV5-6
abundance: NA
j_gene: TRBJ2-1
CDR3nt: TGTGCCAGCAGCTTGGCGGGGGAGCCCTACAATGAGCAGTTCTTC
CDR3aa: CASSLAGEPYNEQFF

d_gene: TRBD2
v_gene: TRBV7-2
abundance: NA
j_gene: TRBJ2-7
CDR3nt: TGTGCCAGCAGTCTACTAGCGACCTACGAGCAGTACTTC
CDR3aa: CASSLLATYEQYF

d_gene: TRBD2
v_gene: TRBV28
abundance: few
j_gene: TRBJ2-4
CDR3nt: TGTGCCAGCAGTTCCGGAATACTGAAGCGGGAGAGAACCAAAAACATTCAGTACTTC
CDR3aa: CASSSGILKRERTKNIQYF

d_gene: NA
v_gene: TRBV5-6
abundance: few
j_gene: TRBJ1-2
CDR3nt: TGTGCCAGCAGCTTAGGACTTTATGGCTACACCTTC
CDR3aa: CASSLGLYGYTF

d_gene: NA
v_gene: TRBV4-2
abundance: NA
j_gene: TRBJ1-1
CDR3nt: TGTGCCAGCAGCCTGACCGGGACGCCCTATGAAGCTTTCTTT
CDR3aa: CASSLTGTPYEAFF

d_gene: TRBD2
v_gene: TRBV5-4
abundance: NA
j_gene: TRBJ2-3
CDR3nt: TGTGCCAGCAGCCGAGGACTAGCGGGAGTGACAGATACGCAGTATTTT
CDR3aa: CASSRGLAGVTDTQYF

d_gene: NA
v_gene: TRBV7-9
abundance: NA
j_gene: TRBJ2-7
CDR3nt: TGTGCCAGCAGCCCTGCAGGGGGGTACGAGCAGTACTTC
CDR3aa: CASSPAGGYEQYF

d_gene: TRBD1
v_gene: TRBV29-1
abundance: NA
j_gene: TRBJ2-2
CDR3nt: TGCAGCGTTGGACGGGACAGGGTAACCGGGGAGCTGTTTTTT
CDR3aa: CSVGRDRVTGELFF

d_gene: TRBD2
v_gene: TRBV5-5
abundance: NA
j_gene: TRBJ2-5
CDR3nt: TGTGCCAGCAGCTTGGTAGCGGGAGGGCAAGAGACCCAGTACTTC
CDR3aa: CASSLVAGGQETQYF

d_gene: NA
v_gene: TRBV11-2
abundance: NA
j_gene: TRBJ2-5
CDR3nt: TGTGCCAGCAGCTTAGATCGGTGGAGCGGGACCCAGTACTTC
CDR3aa: CASSLDRWSGTQYF

d_gene: NA
v_gene: TRBV30
abundance: NA
j_gene: TRBJ1-1
CDR3nt: TGTGCCTGGAGCGCGACAGGGAACACTGAAGCTTTCTTT
CDR3aa: CAWSATGNTEAFF

d_gene: TRBD2
v_gene: TRBV5-4
abundance: NA
j_gene: TRBJ2-3
CDR3nt: TGTGCCAGCAGCGGGGGACTAGCGGGAGTCACAGATACGCAGTATTTT
CDR3aa: CASSGGLAGVTDTQYF

d_gene: NA
v_gene: TRBV11-2
abundance: NA
j_gene: TRBJ2-3
CDR3nt: TGTGCCAGCAGCGCCTCGGGATTGTCAGTTACGCAGTATTTT
CDR3aa: CASSASGLSVTQYF

d_gene: NA
v_gene: TRBV7-8
abundance: NA
j_gene: TRBJ2-3
CDR3nt: TGTGCCAGCAGCTTATACGGCACGATCACAGATACGCAGTATTTT
CDR3aa: CASSLYGTITDTQYF

d_gene: NA
v_gene: TRBV4-1
abundance: once
j_gene: TRBJ2-1
CDR3nt: TGCGCCAGCAGCCAAGGTTGGAATGAGCAGTTCTTC
CDR3aa: CASSQGWNEQFF

d_gene: NA
v_gene: TRBV27
abundance: NA
j_gene: TRBJ2-3
CDR3nt: TGTGCCAGCAGTTCCCCGCTCCGGAGCCCAGATACGCAGTATTTT
CDR3aa: CASSSPLRSPDTQYF

d_gene: NA
v_gene: TRBV2
abundance: many
j_gene: TRBJ2-6
CDR3nt: TGTGCCAGCAGTCTAGCAGGGACCTCCTCTGGGGCCAACGTCCTGACTTTC
CDR3aa: CASSLAGTSSGANVLTF

d_gene: NA
v_gene: TRBV7-2
abundance: many
j_gene: TRBJ1-1
CDR3nt: TGTGCCAGCAGCTTGCAGCTATACACTGAAGCTTTCTTT
CDR3aa: CASSLQLYTEAFF

d_gene: NA
v_gene: TRBV11-3
abundance: NA
j_gene: TRBJ2-2
CDR3nt: TGTGCCAGCAGCCTTTATTCGGAAGGCACCGGGGAGCTGTTTTTT
CDR3aa: CASSLYSEGTGELFF

d_gene: NA
v_gene: TRBV19
abundance: NA
j_gene: TRBJ2-5
CDR3nt: TGTGCCAGTAGTATACGGGCAGGGACCGAGACCCAGTACTTC
CDR3aa: CASSIRAGTETQYF

d_gene: NA
v_gene: TRBV14
abundance: many
j_gene: TRBJ1-2
CDR3nt: TGTGCCAGCAGCCCGAAATTAAACTATGGCTACACCTTC
CDR3aa: CASSPKLNYGYTF

d_gene: NA
v_gene: TRBV7-2
abundance: once
j_gene: TRBJ2-7
CDR3nt: TGTGCCAGCAGCTCAAGTTCGGGAACCTACGAGCAGTACTTC
CDR3aa: CASSSSSGTYEQYF

d_gene: NA
v_gene: TRBV6-5
abundance: NA
j_gene: TRBJ2-7
CDR3nt: TGTGCCAGCAGTTACTCGAGGGGGTCCATCTCTTCCGAGCAGTACTTC
CDR3aa: CASSYSRGSISSEQYF

d_gene: TRBD2
v_gene: TRBV10-3
abundance: few
j_gene: TRBJ2-7
CDR3nt: TGTGCCATCAGTGAAGGTCTAGCGGGAGGACTCTCCGCCTACGAGCAGTACTTC
CDR3aa: CAISEGLAGGLSAYEQYF

d_gene: NA
v_gene: TRBV7-2
abundance: NA
j_gene: TRBJ1-2
CDR3nt: TGTGCCAGCAGCTTACCCTCCGGGACGGTCCTGGGCTACACCTTC
CDR3aa: CASSLPSGTVLGYTF

d_gene: NA
v_gene: TRBV5-8
abundance: few
j_gene: TRBJ1-5
CDR3nt: TGTGCCAGCAGCCCCGGGAGGGACCAGCCTTTCAATCAGCCCCAGCATTTT
CDR3aa: CASSPGRDQPFNQPQHF

d_gene: TRBD1
v_gene: TRBV25-1
abundance: NA
j_gene: TRBJ2-1
CDR3nt: TGTGCCAGCAGCCCACTGACAGGGGGGAGATTCTTC
CDR3aa: CASSPLTGGRFF

d_gene: TRBD1
v_gene: TRBV5-4
abundance: NA
j_gene: TRBJ1-5
CDR3nt: TGTGCCAGCAGCTACGACAGGGGAAATCAGCCCCAGCATTTT
CDR3aa: CASSYDRGNQPQHF